This TCR beta chain was retrieved from a study of CD8+CD57+ T cells in acquired aplastic anemia. Investigators profiled TCR beta VDJ and CDR3 from genomic DNA template. MiXCR, applied by TCRdb to the reads, yields one record per CDR3 protein. The sample has around 150,000 distinct CDR3 sequences, 40% to 50% seen once. The CDR3 runs to 14 residues. The ends were cut back, 2 bases at V and 11 bases at J, with 15 bases in the middle. The germline V gene has CDR1 KGHDR and CDR2 SFDVKD. An expansion of CD8+CD57+ cells by flow cytometry had been shown in patients chosen for sequencing. Input material: sorted CD4+, CD8+, or CD8+CD57+ T cells (not recorded which) from PBMCs. The rearrangement uses TRBV24-1 and TRBJ1-5; tentatively, D is TRBD1 (6 bases). This receptor was obtained from a human donor with aplastic anemia. CDR3 residues: CATSDWDKQETQHF. CDR3 coding DNA: TGTGCCACCAGTGATTGGGACAAACAAGAGACCCAGCATTTT.